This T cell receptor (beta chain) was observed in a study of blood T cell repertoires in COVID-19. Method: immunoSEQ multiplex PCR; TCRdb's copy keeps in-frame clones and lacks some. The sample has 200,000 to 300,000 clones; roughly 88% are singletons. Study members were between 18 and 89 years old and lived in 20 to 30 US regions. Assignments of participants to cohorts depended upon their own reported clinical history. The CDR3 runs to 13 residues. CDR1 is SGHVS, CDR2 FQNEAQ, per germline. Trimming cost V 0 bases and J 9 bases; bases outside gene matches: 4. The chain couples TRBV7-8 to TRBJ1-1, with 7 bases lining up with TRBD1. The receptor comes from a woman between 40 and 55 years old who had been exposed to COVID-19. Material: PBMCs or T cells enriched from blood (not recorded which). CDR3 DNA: TGTGCCAGCAGCTTAGCAGGGGGCGGCCAAGCTTTCTTT. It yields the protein CASSLAGGGQAFF.